The clone carrying this T cell receptor beta chain appeared a few times. These data are taken from a study of blood T cell repertoires in COVID-19. Study-level information: Both acute and convalescent COVID-19 samples were obtained from the United States, Italy and Spain. T cells, B-cell-depleted T cells, or PBMCs supplied cDNA or gDNA.

Those enrolled in Seattle joined during active infection and were followed longitudinally afterward. In the original analysis: Estimation of nucleated cell counts was performed using reference gene primer amplification. Profiling relied on immunoSEQ multiplex PCR, and the TCRdb table lists in-frame clones only, not all of them. V, J and clone size derive from that table, while D and trimming were established from the DNA sequence. The table shows a few hundred thousand clones, with around 81% occurring only once. From germline, CDR1 is MNHEY and CDR2 SVGAGI. This CDR3 spans 15 amino acids. V lost 0 bases, J lost 3 bases, and 5 bases stayed unmatched.

J is TRBJ2-7 and V is TRBV6-5, with 7 bases that match TRBD1. The source of this sequence is a person aged 70 to 79 with COVID-19, enrolled during active disease. The sample was peripheral blood. The chain's CDR3 is CASSYSRQGNYEQYF. CDR3 DNA: TGTGCCAGCAGTTACTCCAGACAGGGCAACTACGAGCAGTACTTC.